The clone carrying this T cell receptor beta chain was observed a single time. Antigen: not known. The CDR3 loop spans 12 amino acids. V lost 2 bases, J lost 3 bases, and 5 bases lay in between. Germline CDR1 reads MNHNS; CDR2 reads SASEGT. The sample comes from a study of T cell responses to AZD1222 COVID-19 vaccine. Study-level results: Seropositivity was recorded at baseline in only a handful of AZD1222 recipients. Vaccination with two AZD1222 doses was followed by a rise in Spike-specific TCR breadth and depth.

Second-dose timings of about 4 or about 12 weeks were pooled. Clones were read by immunoSEQ multiplex PCR, and TCRdb kept only the in-frame ones, dropping some. The sample records some 99,000 clones, around 87% being singletons. The sequence came from an adult who received the AZD1222 COVID-19 vaccine. The chain combines TRBV6-1 with TRBJ2-7; D uncertain. The sample consisted of peripheral blood, taken 28 days after the second AZD1222 dose. The chain's CDR3 is CASSEKFYEQYF. DNA for the CDR3: TGTGCCAGCAGTGAAAAGTTCTACGAGCAGTACTTC.